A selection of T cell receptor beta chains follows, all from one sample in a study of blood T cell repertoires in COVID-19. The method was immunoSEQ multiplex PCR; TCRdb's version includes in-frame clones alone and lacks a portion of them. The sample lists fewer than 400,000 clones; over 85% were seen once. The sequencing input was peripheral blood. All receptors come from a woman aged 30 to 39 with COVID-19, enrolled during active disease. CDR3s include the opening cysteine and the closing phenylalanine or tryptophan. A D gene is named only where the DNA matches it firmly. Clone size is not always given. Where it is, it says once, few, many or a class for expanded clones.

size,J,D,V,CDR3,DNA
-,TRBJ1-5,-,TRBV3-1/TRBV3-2,CASSQDYSNQPQHF,TGTGCCAGCAGCCAAGATTATAGCAATCAGCCCCAGCATTTT
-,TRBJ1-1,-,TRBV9,CASSVEGATEAFF,TGTGCCAGCAGCGTAGAAGGAGCAACTGAAGCTTTCTTT
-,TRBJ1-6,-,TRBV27,CASSSRASVRSSYNSPLHF,TGTGCCAGCAGTTCGCGGGCCTCCGTCCGGAGCTCCTATAATTCACCCCTCCACTTT
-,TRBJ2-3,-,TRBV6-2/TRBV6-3,CASSYLTITDTQYF,TGTGCCAGCAGTTATTTAACTATCACAGATACGCAGTATTTT
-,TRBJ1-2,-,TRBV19,CASTPGRRGGYTF,TGTGCCAGTACCCCGGGACGCCGGGGGGGCTACACCTTC
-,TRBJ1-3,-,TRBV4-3,CASSQEPGLSSGNTIYF,TGCGCCAGCAGCCAAGAACCCGGTCTGAGCTCTGGAAACACCATATATTTT
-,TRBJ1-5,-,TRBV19,CASTPLGANQPQHF,TGTGCCAGTACCCCCCTAGGGGCTAATCAGCCCCAGCATTTT
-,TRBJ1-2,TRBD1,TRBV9,CASSASGGGYTF,TGTGCCAGCAGCGCGTCAGGGGGTGGCTACACCTTC
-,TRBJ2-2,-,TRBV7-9,CASSLVGQTTGELFF,TGTGCCAGCAGCTTAGTAGGACAAACGACCGGGGAGCTGTTTTTT
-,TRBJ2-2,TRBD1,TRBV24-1,CATSDLRQGDTGELFF,TGTGCCACCAGTGATTTAAGACAGGGGGACACCGGGGAGCTGTTTTTT
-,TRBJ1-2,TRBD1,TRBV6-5,CASRQGRYGYTF,TGTGCCAGCAGACAGGGGCGCTATGGCTACACCTTC
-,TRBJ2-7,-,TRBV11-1,CASSPGRFLEQYF,TGTGCCAGCAGCCCAGGGAGGTTTCTAGAGCAGTACTTC
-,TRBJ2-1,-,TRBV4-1,CASSQPDERHSYNEQFF,TGCGCCAGCAGCCAGCCCGATGAGCGGCACTCCTACAATGAGCAGTTCTTC
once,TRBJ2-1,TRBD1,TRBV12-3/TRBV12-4,CASRQGHNEQFF,TGTGCCAGCAGACAGGGGCACAATGAGCAGTTCTTC
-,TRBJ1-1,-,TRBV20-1,CSARVDTTAFF,TGCAGTGCTAGAGTGGACACAACGGCTTTCTTT
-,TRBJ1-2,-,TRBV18,CASSPINIYGYTF,TGTGCCAGCTCACCAATAAATATCTATGGCTACACCTTC
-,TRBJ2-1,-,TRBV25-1,CASREAASYNEQFF,TGTGCCAGCAGGGAGGCTGCCTCCTACAATGAGCAGTTCTTC
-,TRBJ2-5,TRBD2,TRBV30,CAWSSVAGGVETQYF,TGTGCCTGGAGCTCGGTAGCGGGGGGGGTTGAGACCCAGTACTTC
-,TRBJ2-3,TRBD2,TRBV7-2,CASSSRLAGGREHTQYF,TGTGCCAGCAGCTCACGACTAGCGGGGGGCCGTGAACATACGCAGTATTTT
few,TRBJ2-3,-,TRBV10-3,CAISEWTGIGAQGDTQYF,TGTGCCATCAGTGAGTGGACGGGTATTGGGGCGCAAGGAGATACGCAGTATTTT
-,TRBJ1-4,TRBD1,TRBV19,CATQGDEKLFF,TGTGCCACACAGGGGGATGAAAAACTGTTTTTT
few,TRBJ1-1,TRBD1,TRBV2,CASRQGVVNTEAFF,TGTGCCAGCAGACAGGGGGTTGTGAACACTGAAGCTTTCTTT
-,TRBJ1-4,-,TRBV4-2,CASSQDPPGPNEKLFF,TGTGCCAGCAGCCAAGATCCGCCAGGGCCAAATGAAAAACTGTTTTTT
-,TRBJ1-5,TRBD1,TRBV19,CASSKGRQTGASQAQHF,TGTGCCAGTAGTAAGGGACGGCAGACAGGGGCTTCCCAAGCCCAGCATTTT
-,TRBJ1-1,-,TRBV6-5,CASSLRGRTEAFF,TGTGCCAGCAGTCTCCGTGGGAGAACTGAAGCTTTCTTT
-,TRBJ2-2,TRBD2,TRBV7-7,CASSGGLSTGELFF,TGTGCTAGCAGCGGGGGACTGAGCACCGGGGAGCTGTTTTTT
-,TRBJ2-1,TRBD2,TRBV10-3,CAIRQSGLAGGHIYNEQFF,TGTGCCATCAGGCAGTCGGGACTAGCGGGGGGGCATATCTACAATGAGCAGTTCTTC
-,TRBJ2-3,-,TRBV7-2,CASSPPGGGTDTQYF,TGTGCCAGCAGCCCACCGGGGGGCGGGACAGATACGCAGTATTTT
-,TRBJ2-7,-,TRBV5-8,CASSFGGAGREQYF,TGTGCCAGCAGCTTTGGTGGGGCGGGGCGCGAGCAGTACTTC
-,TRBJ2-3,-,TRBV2,CASSEYRPSTDTQYF,TGTGCCAGCAGTGAATACAGACCTAGCACAGATACGCAGTATTTT
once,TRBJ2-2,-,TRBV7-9,CASSSPSGATNTGELFF,TGTGCCAGCAGCTCCCCCTCAGGGGCTACGAACACCGGGGAGCTGTTTTTT
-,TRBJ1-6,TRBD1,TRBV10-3,CAISELGQGESPLHF,TGTGCCATCAGTGAGTTAGGACAGGGGGAATCACCCCTCCACTTT
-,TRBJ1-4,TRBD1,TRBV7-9,CASSPRDRGSEKLFF,TGTGCCAGCAGCCCAAGGGACAGGGGATCAGAAAAACTGTTTTTT
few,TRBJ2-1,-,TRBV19,CASSLLVADEQFF,TGTGCCAGTAGCCTACTAGTGGCGGATGAGCAGTTCTTC
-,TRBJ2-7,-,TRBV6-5,CASSYRGPYEQYF,TGTGCCAGCAGTTACAGGGGCCCCTACGAGCAGTACTTC
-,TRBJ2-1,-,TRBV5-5,CASSPPGLPYNEQFF,TGTGCCAGCAGCCCCCCCGGTCTTCCCTACAATGAGCAGTTCTTC
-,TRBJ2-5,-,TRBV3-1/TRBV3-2,CASSQVASLRRAETQYF,TGTGCCAGCAGCCAAGTCGCTAGCCTACGACGGGCGGAGACCCAGTACTTC
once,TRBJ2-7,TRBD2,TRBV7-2,CASSSSGGYEQYF,TGTGCCAGCAGCTCCTCGGGGGGCTACGAGCAGTACTTC
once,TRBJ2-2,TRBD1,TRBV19,CASSIGQGRGTGELFF,TGTGCCAGTAGTATAGGACAGGGAAGGGGCACCGGGGAGCTGTTTTTT
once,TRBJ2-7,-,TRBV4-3,CASSQVRGGYEQYF,TGCGCCAGCAGCCAAGTAAGGGGGGGCTACGAGCAGTACTTC
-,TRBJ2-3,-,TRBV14,CASSQQGSLSTDTQYF,TGTGCCAGCAGCCAACAGGGTTCCCTTAGCACAGATACGCAGTATTTT
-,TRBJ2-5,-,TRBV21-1,CASVQGKDQETQYF,TGTGCCAGTGTACAGGGGAAAGACCAAGAGACCCAGTACTTC
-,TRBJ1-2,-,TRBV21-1,CASSTRQGKNYGYTF,TGTGCCAGCAGCACTCGACAGGGGAAAAACTATGGCTACACCTTC
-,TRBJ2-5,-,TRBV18,CASSPASETQYF,TGTGCCAGCTCACCGGCATCAGAGACCCAGTACTTC
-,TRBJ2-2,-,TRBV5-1,CASRGAPGELFF,TGCGCCAGCAGGGGGGCCCCCGGGGAGCTGTTTTTT
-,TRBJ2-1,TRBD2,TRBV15,CATSSPALAGDYNEQFF,TGTGCCACCAGCAGCCCCGCCCTAGCGGGGGACTACAATGAGCAGTTCTTC